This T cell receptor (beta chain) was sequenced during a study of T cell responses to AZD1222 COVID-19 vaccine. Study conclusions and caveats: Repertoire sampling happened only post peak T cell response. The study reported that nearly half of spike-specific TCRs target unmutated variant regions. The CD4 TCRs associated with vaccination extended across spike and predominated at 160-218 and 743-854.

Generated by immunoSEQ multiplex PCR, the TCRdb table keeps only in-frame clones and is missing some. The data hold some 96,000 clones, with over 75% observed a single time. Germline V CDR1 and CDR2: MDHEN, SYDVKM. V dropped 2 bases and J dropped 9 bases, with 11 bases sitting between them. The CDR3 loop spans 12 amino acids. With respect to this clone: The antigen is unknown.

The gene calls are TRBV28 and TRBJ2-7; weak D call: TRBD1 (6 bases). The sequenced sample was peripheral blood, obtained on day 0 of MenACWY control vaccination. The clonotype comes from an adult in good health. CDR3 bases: TGTGCCAGCAGTTTAGTGGTAGGGGGGCAGTACTTC. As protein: CASSLVVGGQYF.